The TCR beta chain under discussion was sequenced for a study of T cells in Graves' hyperthyroidism and ophthalmopathy (dated by TCRdb to between 2019 and 2020). In terms of the full investigation: A discovery cohort of roughly 96 patients, 43 with Graves' ophthalmopathy and about 58 with stable Graves' hyperthyroidism, was used to find distinguishing TCR V-J signatures. For training and testing, the roughly 97 patients in the discovery cohort were randomly divided in a 7:3 ratio. In addition, the study compared T-cell repertoires in thyroid tissue and in blood from roughly 6 Graves' hyperthyroidism patients. After sampling, hyperthyroidism patients received methimazole starting at 30 mg daily, and ophthalmopathy patients received high-dose intravenous methylprednisolone. According to the paper, TCR Vbeta CDR3 sequencing was carried out on some 130 peripheral blood samples, which came from more than 40 ophthalmopathy, approximately 72 hyperthyroidism and some 17 progressor patients. Whether ophthalmopathy could be predicted prospectively was tested in an independent validation cohort made up of roughly 19 hyperthyroidism patients plus 17 patients who later progressed to ophthalmopathy.

The TCR beta CDR3 regions were amplified from the RNA transcripts. The TCR CDR3 was subjected to a first round of RT-PCR using the HTBI primer set and the Qiagen OneStep RT-PCR kit. Libraries were constructed in a second round of multiplex PCR, after which size selection and purification were carried out. Libraries were sequenced paired-end with 100 bp reads on an Illumina HiSeq2000. In the authors' own workflow: Raw data were processed with SOAPnuke, discarding reads with adapters, uncalled bases, mean Phred below 15, or no exact constant-primer or identifier match. COPE v1.2.5 was used to merge high-quality paired reads, and clonotypes were defined as unique nucleotide sequences. MiTCR v1.1 was used to align clonotypes to the IMGT TRBV, TRBD and TRBJ reference segments. The analysis was restricted to V-J combinations with a frequency above 0.0001, which together covered about 99% of the repertoires. The TCS score was defined as the ratio of F50 (clonal expansion) to E x V (chaos), calculated using BLOSUM62-based TCRdist between CDR3 peptides within each V-J. Welch's t-statistics and random forest reduced around 520 V-J features to 10 to 15, which were used in a naive Bayes classifier (R e1071). The similarity between thyroid and blood repertoires was quantified using the Morisita-Horn index. TCRdb trimmed the raw reads at Q25, called clones with MiXCR and kept productive beta chains. When rows share a CDR3 protein, they turn into one entry using the most common DNA and genes. For this entry, the V and J calls and clone size follow TCRdb and not the study's own pipeline. This sample holds approximately 510,000 distinct CDR3 sequences; approximately 49% were observed only once. The ten largest clones represent 44% of the sample.

Study-level results and caveats: Blood samples also contained most of the expanded thyroid clonotypes (frequency above 0.001), which suggests that blood repertoires may reflect thyroid immune responses. During validation, the model predicted progression to ophthalmopathy a median of roughly 7.1 months ahead of onset, with almost 71% sensitivity and under 85% specificity. Ophthalmopathy was separated from stable hyperthyroidism by a 13 V-J signature model, with just over 85% sensitivity and about 81% specificity obtained in cross-validation and 80%/75% obtained in testing. Sample size was not statistically predetermined, and investigators were not blinded to group allocation.

Any patient with an uncontrolled infection, another autoimmune disease, pregnancy or lactation was excluded. Clinical symptoms, serum thyroxine and TRAb, thyroid ultrasound, and orbital computed tomography formed the basis for the diagnoses. Trizol reagent was used to extract total RNA, and RNA quality was then checked on an Agilent 2100 Bioanalyzer. The CDR3 contains 19 residues, cysteine and phenylalanine counted. The retained sequence is limited to the CDR3, 57 bases, with the frame set at the first base. Deletion took 6 bases off V and 1 base off J, with a span of 22 bases between the germline ends. Sequences SEHNR (CDR1) and FQNEAQ (CDR2) are obtained from the germline V gene (reference sequence). The table lists this clonotype with many counts. Its specific antigen is unknown. No quality values exist for individual bases; no much larger clone is one base distant.

This clonotype was obtained from an adult woman with Graves' disease, either hyperthyroidism or ophthalmopathy (not recorded which). The V and J genes are TRBV7-9 and TRBJ2-6; the D region possibly corresponds to TRBD1 (6 bases align). The specimen was peripheral blood or thyroid tissue (not recorded which). The CDR3 region reads CASSHNSLRGRSGANVLTF. The bases are TGTGCCAGCAGTCATAACAGCCTCAGGGGAAGGTCTGGGGCCAACGTCCTGACTTTC. Reference TRBV7-9 and TRBJ2-6 proteins supply the regions before and after the CDR3; the full variable domain is: DTGVSQNPRHKITKRGQNVTFRCDPISEHNRLYWYRQTLGQGPEFLTYFQNEAQLEKSRLLSDRFSAERPKGSFSTLEIQRTEQGDSAMYLCASSHNSLRGRSGANVLTFGAGSRLTVL.